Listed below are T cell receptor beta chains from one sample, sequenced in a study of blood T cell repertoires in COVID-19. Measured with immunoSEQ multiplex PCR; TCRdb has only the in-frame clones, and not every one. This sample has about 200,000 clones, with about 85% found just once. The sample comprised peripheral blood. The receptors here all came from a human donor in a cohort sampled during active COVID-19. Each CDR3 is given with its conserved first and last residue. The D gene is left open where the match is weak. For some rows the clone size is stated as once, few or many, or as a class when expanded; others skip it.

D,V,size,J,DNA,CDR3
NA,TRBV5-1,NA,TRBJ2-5,TGCGCCAGCAGCTTGGAATTGGGGCGTCAAGAGACCCAGTACTTC,CASSLELGRQETQYF
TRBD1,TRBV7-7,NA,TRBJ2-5,TGTGCTAGCAGCGTTGGGACAGGGTGGCCACGCGAGACCCAGTACTTC,CASSVGTGWPRETQYF
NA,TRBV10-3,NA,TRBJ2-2,TGTGCCATCAGGCATATGACAGGTTCCGGGGAGCTGTTTTTT,CAIRHMTGSGELFF
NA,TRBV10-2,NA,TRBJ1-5,TGCGCCAGCAGTGAGTCGAGCGAGTATCAGCCCCAGCATTTT,CASSESSEYQPQHF
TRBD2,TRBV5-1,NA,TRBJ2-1,TGCGCCAGCAGGAGGACTAGCGCCCCCTTCAATGAGCAGTTCTTC,CASRRTSAPFNEQFF
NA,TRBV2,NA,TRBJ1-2,TGTGCCAGCAAAAGGGGTAGCGGCTACACCTTC,CASKRGSGYTF
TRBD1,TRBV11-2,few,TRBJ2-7,TGTGCCAGCAGCCGCCTACTGGGACAGGGGCCATACGAGCAGTACTTC,CASSRLLGQGPYEQYF
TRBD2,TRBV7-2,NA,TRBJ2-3,TGTGCCAGCCTAACTAGCGGCACAGATACGCAGTATTTT,CASLTSGTDTQYF
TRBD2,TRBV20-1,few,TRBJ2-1,TGCAGTGCGAGTTTAGCCGGACTAGCGGGGGGGCTGGCCAATGAGCAGTTCTTC,CSASLAGLAGGLANEQFF
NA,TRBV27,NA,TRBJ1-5,TGTGCCAGCAGTTTAGAGGGGGGGCGTCAGCCCCAGCATTTT,CASSLEGGRQPQHF
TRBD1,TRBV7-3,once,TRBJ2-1,TGTGCCAGCAGCTCTGCCTTGGGACAGTCGACCAATGAGCAGTTCTTC,CASSSALGQSTNEQFF
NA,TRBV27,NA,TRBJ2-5,TGTGCCAGCAGTTTAGGCAGGGGGCTAGCGGACGGGGAGACCCAGTACTTC,CASSLGRGLADGETQYF
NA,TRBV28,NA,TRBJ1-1,TGTGCCAGCAGCCCTGGAGGGGCCACTGAAGCTTTCTTT,CASSPGGATEAFF
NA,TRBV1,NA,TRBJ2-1,TGCACCAGCAGCCGCGGACCGGGACTAGCGGGTTCCTACAATGAGCAGTTCTTC,CTSSRGPGLAGSYNEQFF
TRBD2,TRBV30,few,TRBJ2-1,TGTGCCTGGAGCGGGGGGAGTGAGCAGTTCTTC,CAWSGGSEQFF
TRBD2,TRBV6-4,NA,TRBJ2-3,TGTGCCAGCAGTGAGAGCGGGGGGGCAGATACGCAGTATTTT,CASSESGGADTQYF
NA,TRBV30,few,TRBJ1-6,TGTGCCTGGAGTTCGACTGGAGGGTCACCCCTCCACTTT,CAWSSTGGSPLHF
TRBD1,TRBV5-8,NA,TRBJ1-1,TGTGCCAGCAGCGTTTTCAGGGGGCGTTTTCTAAGGCCGAACACTGAAGCTTTCTTT,CASSVFRGRFLRPNTEAFF
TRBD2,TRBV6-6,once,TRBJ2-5,TGTGCCAGCTCCCTGGTGGAGGGAGGGGAGACCCAGTACTTC,CASSLVEGGETQYF
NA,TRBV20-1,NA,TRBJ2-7,TGCAGTGCTAGTGACGGCTACGAGCAGTACTTC,CSASDGYEQYF
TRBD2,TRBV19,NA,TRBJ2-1,TGTGCCAGTAGTATGAAACGGCGACTAGCGGGGGGCAACCACAATGAGCAGTTCTTC,CASSMKRRLAGGNHNEQFF
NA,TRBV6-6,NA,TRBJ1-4,TGTGCCAGTACGACACTCAATAATGAAAAACTGTTTTTT,CASTTLNNEKLFF
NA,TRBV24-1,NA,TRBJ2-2,TGTGCCACAACCCCCGGCGGCACCGGGGAGCTGTTTTTT,CATTPGGTGELFF
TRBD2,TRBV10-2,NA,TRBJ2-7,TGCGCCAGCAGAACCGGGACTAGCGGAAATTACGAGCAGTACTTC,CASRTGTSGNYEQYF
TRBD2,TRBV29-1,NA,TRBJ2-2,TGCAGCGTAAGCGGGGGAGCGAACACCGGGGAGCTGTTTTTT,CSVSGGANTGELFF
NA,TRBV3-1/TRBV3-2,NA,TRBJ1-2,TGTGCCAGCAGCCCGAACAGGGCAAACTATGGCTACACCTTC,CASSPNRANYGYTF
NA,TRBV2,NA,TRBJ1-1,TGTGCCAGCAGCAGGCAGGGCGGCACTGAAGCTTTCTTT,CASSRQGGTEAFF
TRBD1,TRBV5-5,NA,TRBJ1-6,TGTGCCAGCAGCTTCCGGGACAGCCATTCACCCCTCCACTTT,CASSFRDSHSPLHF
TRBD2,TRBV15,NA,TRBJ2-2,TGTGCCACCAGCAGAGTACGACTAGCGGAAGTAAGACTGTCCGGGGAGCTGTTTTTT,CATSRVRLAEVRLSGELFF
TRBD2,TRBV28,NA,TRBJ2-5,TGTGCCAGCACCCCCCGGGGCGGGAGCTATAAAGAGACCCAGTACTTC,CASTPRGGSYKETQYF
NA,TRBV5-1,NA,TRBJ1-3,TGCGCCAGCAGTGGGGGGGATACTGGAAACACCATATATTTT,CASSGGDTGNTIYF
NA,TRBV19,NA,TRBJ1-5,TGTGCCAGTAGTGGACAGTTGGGTCAGCCCCAGCATTTT,CASSGQLGQPQHF
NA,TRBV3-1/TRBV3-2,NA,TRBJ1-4,TGTGCCAGCAGCCAAGAATCTCTGCGGAGTCGCGGTGAAAAACTGTTTTTT,CASSQESLRSRGEKLFF